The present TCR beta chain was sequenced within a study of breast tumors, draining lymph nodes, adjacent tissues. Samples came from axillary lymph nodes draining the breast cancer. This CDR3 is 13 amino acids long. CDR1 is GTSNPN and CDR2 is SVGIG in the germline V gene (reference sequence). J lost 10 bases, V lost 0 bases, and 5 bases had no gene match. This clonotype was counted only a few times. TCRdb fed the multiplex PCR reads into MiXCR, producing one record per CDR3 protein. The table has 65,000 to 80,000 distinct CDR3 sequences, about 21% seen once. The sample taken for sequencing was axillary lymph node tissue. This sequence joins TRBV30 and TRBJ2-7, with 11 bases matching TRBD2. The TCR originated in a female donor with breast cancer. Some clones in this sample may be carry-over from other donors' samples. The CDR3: CAWSVLAGGDQYF. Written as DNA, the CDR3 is TGTGCCTGGAGTGTATTAGCGGGAGGGGATCAGTACTTC.